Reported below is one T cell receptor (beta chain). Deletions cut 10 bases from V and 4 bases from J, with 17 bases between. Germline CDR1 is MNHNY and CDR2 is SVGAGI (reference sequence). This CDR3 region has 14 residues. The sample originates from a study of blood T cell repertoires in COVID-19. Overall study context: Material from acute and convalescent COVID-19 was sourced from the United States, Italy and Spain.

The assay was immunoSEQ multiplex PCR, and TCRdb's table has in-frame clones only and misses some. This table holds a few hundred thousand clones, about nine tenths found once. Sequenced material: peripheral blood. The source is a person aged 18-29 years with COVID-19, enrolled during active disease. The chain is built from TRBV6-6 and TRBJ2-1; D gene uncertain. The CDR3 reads CATTWNTDYNEQFF. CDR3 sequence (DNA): TGTGCCACCACGTGGAACACAGATTACAATGAGCAGTTCTTC.